The 28 T cell receptor beta chains listed next were all sequenced from one sample in a study of cytomegalovirus exposure and HLA in healthy donors. The PCR employed 60 Vbeta primers together with 13 Jbeta primers. Sequenced by immunoSEQ multiplex PCR; TCRdb stores in-frame clones only, minus some. Of 100,000 to 150,000 clones in the sample, 75% to 85% were seen once. The sequenced sample was PBMCs. These receptor sequences come from a woman aged 45 to 65 in good health and CMV-seropositive.

The CDR3 bases are TGTGCCAGCAGTGACAGACAGGGCTTGAACACTGAAGCTTTCTTT. Amino acids: CASSDRQGLNTEAFF. The genes are TRBV27 and TRBJ1-1; 7 bases map to TRBD1. The CDR3 runs to 15 residues. The trim removed 5 bases at V and 0 bases at J, leaving 6 bases unmatched. CDR1 and CDR2 (germline): MNHEY, SMNVEV (reference sequence).

The rearrangement uses TRBV5-1 and TRBJ2-1; 13 bases agree with TRBD2. The J segment lost 9 bases and the V segment lost 3 bases, leaving 9 bases of the junction unmatched. The CDR3 is 16 amino acids. Germline values: CDR1 SGHRS, CDR2 YFSETQ. The CDR3 region has the DNA TGCGCCAGCAGCTCACCGGGACTAGCGGGACAGGGTGAGCAGTTCTTC. As protein: CASSSPGLAGQGEQFF.

The CDR3 loop is CASSLAFQNTEAFF. The CDR3 DNA reads TGTGCCAGCAGCTTAGCTTTCCAGAACACTGAAGCTTTCTTT. The chain is built from TRBV7-9 and TRBJ1-1, with unresolved D. Trimming took off 0 bases at V and 1 base at J, with 6 bases between the two ends. The CDR3 runs to 14 residues. Germline lookup yields CDR1 SEHNR and CDR2 FQNEAQ (reference sequence).

CDR3 nucleotide sequence: TGTGCCAGTACCCATGGCCCGGGGGTTGAGCAGTTCTTC. It translates to CASTHGPGVEQFF. The rearrangement uses TRBV19 and TRBJ2-1; possible D gene TRBD2, 6 bases. The germline V gene encodes CDR1 LNHDA and CDR2 SQIVND (reference sequence). The CDR3 spans 13 residues. V lost 7 bases to trimming and J lost 9 bases, with 16 bases between them. Together with reference TRBV19 and TRBJ2-1, the CDR3 gives the full variable domain: DGGITQSPKYLFRKEGQNVTLSCEQNLNHDAMYWYRQDPGQGLRLIYYSQIVNDFQKGDIAEGYSVSREKKESFPLTVTSAQKNPTAFYLCASTHGPGVEQFFGPGTRLTVL.

This chain joins TRBV25-1 and TRBJ1-1; 7 bases agree with TRBD1. The CDR3 is made up of 13 amino acids. V was clipped by 6 bases and J by 7 bases; unmatched bases: 8. Germline CDR1 MGHDK, CDR2 SYGVNS. This CDR3 is CASRTTGSNEAFF. The CDR3 DNA follows: TGTGCCAGCAGAACGACAGGGTCTAATGAAGCTTTCTTT.

This sequence joins TRBV7-6 and TRBJ2-5; 7 bases map to TRBD1. The germline V gene has CDR1 SGHVS and CDR2 FNYEAQ. The trim removed 1 base at V and 4 bases at J, leaving 6 bases unmatched. The CDR3 contains 15 residues. CDR3 nucleotide sequence: TGTGCCAGCAGCTTAGATAAGACAGGGTCAGAGACCCAGTACTTC. Amino acids: CASSLDKTGSETQYF.

The chain links TRBV4-3 to TRBJ2-7, with TRBD1 identical over 10 bases. CDR3 length equals 18 residues. Germline loops: CDR1 LGHNA, CDR2 YSLEER. V lost 2 bases to trimming and J lost 7 bases; unmatched junction nucleotides: 17. CDR3 loop: CASSQHLPGRTGGGEQYF. The CDR3 DNA follows: TGCGCCAGCAGCCAACACTTGCCCGGCCGGACAGGGGGGGGAGAGCAGTACTTC.

The chain carries TRBV6-5 and TRBJ1-4, with D perhaps TRBD1 (5 bases). Per germline, CDR1 MNHEY and CDR2 SVGAGI. Trimming took 0 bases from V and 7 from J, leaving 12 bases between them. This CDR3 spans 15 amino acids. CDR3 nucleotides: TGTGCCAGCAGTTACTCCGGGGGGGACGCTGAAAAACTGTTTTTT. This encodes CASSYSGGDAEKLFF.

This clone has only one observation. J is TRBJ2-5 and V is TRBV6-5, with 8 bases that match TRBD1. The J call is uncertain, as TRBJ2-7 better fits the DNA end. The CDR3 is 14 amino acids. Germline V gene sequence: CDR1 MNHEY, CDR2 SVGAGI. CDR3 coding DNA: TGTGCCAGCAGCCCCCCAGGGGGCCGGTACGAGCAGTACTTC. Translation: CASSPPGGRYEQYF.

J is TRBJ2-1 and V is TRBV4-3; 7 nucleotides align to TRBD1. Germline assignment: CDR1 LGHNA and CDR2 YSLEER. V shed 0 bases and J 0 bases; nucleotides not matched to a gene: 8. CDR3 length: 18 amino acids. The CDR3 bases are TGCGCCAGCAGCCAAGAGACCAGGGGGTCGGGCTCCTACAATGAGCAGTTCTTC. It translates to CASSQETRGSGSYNEQFF.

The V gene is TRBV6-4, the J gene TRBJ2-5, with 10 bases lining up with TRBD2. CDR1 and CDR2 (germline): MRHNA, SNTAGT. V gave up 3 bases and J gave up 2 bases; unmatched junction bases: 12. The CDR3 has 18 residues. The CDR3 region is CASSEGASGGADQETQYF. The CDR3 coding sequence is TGTGCCAGCAGTGAGGGGGCCAGCGGGGGGGCGGATCAAGAGACCCAGTACTTC.

The rearrangement links TRBV11-3 to TRBJ2-2; TRBD2 aligns across 7 bases. This CDR3 region has 17 residues. Trimming at V came to 1 base and at J to 4 bases, leaving 9 bases not matched to a gene. Germline CDR1 is SGHNT and CDR2 is YENEEA. This CDR3 is CASSLVVQRGATGELFF. The CDR3 DNA is TGTGCCAGCAGCTTAGTTGTCCAGCGGGGTGCCACCGGGGAGCTGTTTTTT.

The chain recombines TRBV6-1 with TRBJ1-1, with D possibly matching TRBD1 (6 bases). V was cut by 5 bases and J by 0 bases, with 13 bases left in between. Germline values: CDR1 MNHNS, CDR2 SASEGT. The CDR3 is made up of 15 amino acids. The CDR3 sequence: CASSIQGPMNTEAFF. Here the CDR3 DNA reads TGTGCCAGCAGTATTCAGGGGCCGATGAACACTGAAGCTTTCTTT.

The chain combines TRBV4-1 with TRBJ2-3; 8 bases agree with TRBD2. Germline values: CDR1 MGHRA, CDR2 YSYEKL. This CDR3 region has 15 residues. V lost 5 bases and J lost 3; bases outside the gene matches: 7. In DNA form, the CDR3 reads TGCGCCAGCAGCGAGTTCGGGAGGGGTACAGATACGCAGTATTTT. Amino acid sequence: CASSEFGRGTDTQYF.

This clone was detected once. The V gene is TRBV5-4, the J gene TRBJ1-2, with D uncertain. The CDR3 runs to 16 residues. V lost 4 bases to trimming and J lost 1 base, with 17 bases between them. CDR1 and CDR2 from the germline V gene are SGHNT and YYREEE (reference sequence). The CDR3 is CASSPSLETYNYGYTF. The CDR3 DNA follows: TGTGCCAGCAGCCCCTCGTTGGAGACGTATAACTATGGCTACACCTTC.

This chain links TRBV10-1 with TRBJ2-3, with D maybe TRBD2 (5 bases). This CDR3 has 17 residues. Trimming pared 6 bases from V and 4 bases from J, leaving 23 bases between. The germline V gene has CDR1 WNHNN and CDR2 SYGVQD (reference sequence). The CDR3 sequence: CASRRRLRAIEADTQYF. The CDR3 DNA reads TGCGCCAGCAGGAGGAGGCTAAGGGCTATCGAAGCAGATACGCAGTATTTT.

J is TRBJ1-6 and V is TRBV10-3; a possible D gene is TRBD1 (5 bases). CDR1 and CDR2 from the germline V gene are ENHRY and SYGVKD. The CDR3 runs 16 residues. Trimming took off 2 bases at V and 0 bases at J, with 8 bases between the two ends. The DNA for the CDR3 is TGTGCCATCAGTGAGGCAGGGTTCTCCTATAATTCACCCCTCCACTTT. Translating it yields CAISEAGFSYNSPLHF.

The V gene is TRBV4-1, the J gene TRBJ2-5; 9 positions agree with TRBD2. The CDR3 sequence is 19 residues long. Germline-derived CDR1 and CDR2 are MGHRA and YSYEKL. Trimming took 0 bases from V and 6 from J; bases not matched to a gene: 17. This chain's CDR3 is CASSQEEGGGGGPRKTQYF. Here the CDR3 DNA reads TGCGCCAGCAGCCAAGAAGAGGGGGGCGGGGGGGGCCCGCGGAAGACCCAGTACTTC.

V gene TRBV25-1 combines with J gene TRBJ2-7; D possibly corresponds to TRBD2 (5 bases). CDR3 length equals 16 residues. Per germline, CDR1 MGHDK and CDR2 SYGVNS. Trimming left V 0 bases short and J 0 bases short, with 12 bases between. Written as DNA, the CDR3 is TGTGCCAGCAGTGAATACGACGGGATGAGCTCCTACGAGCAGTACTTC. This sequence encodes CASSEYDGMSSYEQYF.

The chain employs TRBV7-2 and TRBJ2-3; 7 positions agree with TRBD2. Trimming took 0 bases from V and 4 from J; bases not matched to a gene: 1. The CDR3 is 14 amino acids. Looked up from germline, CDR1 is SGHTA and CDR2 is FQGNSA. The CDR3 reads CASSLAGGSDTQYF. The CDR3, as DNA: TGTGCCAGCAGCTTAGCGGGGGGGTCAGATACGCAGTATTTT. Looking up the rest from reference TRBV7-2 and TRBJ2-3 gives the full variable domain: GAGVSQSPSNKVTEKGKDVELRCDPISGHTALYWYRQSLGQGLEFLIYFQGNSAPDKSGLPSDRFSAERTGGSVSTLTIQRTQQEDSAVYLCASSLAGGSDTQYFGPGTRLTVL.

This rearrangement joins TRBV12-5 to TRBJ2-1, with 8 bases identical to TRBD2. Germline V CDR1 and CDR2: LGHNT, FRNRAP. Trimming took 0 bases from V and 0 from J; bases not matched to a gene: 7. This CDR3 has 18 amino acids. The CDR3: CASGLVKVAGSSYNEQFF. CDR3 nucleotides: TGTGCTAGTGGTTTGGTAAAGGTAGCGGGGAGCTCCTACAATGAGCAGTTCTTC.

This chain connects TRBV4-1 to TRBJ2-5, with TRBD2 matching 11 bases. J gave up 1 base and V 4 bases, and 11 bases lay outside the gene matches. Germline CDR1 is MGHRA and CDR2 is YSYEKL. The CDR3 runs to 18 residues. The CDR3 protein is CASSRTPGLAERQETQYF. The CDR3 DNA reads as TGCGCCAGCAGCCGCACTCCGGGACTAGCGGAACGCCAAGAGACCCAGTACTTC.

The V call is TRBV7-8, the J call TRBJ2-2; possibly TRBD2 for D (6 bases). This CDR3 is 15 amino acids long. The germline CDR1 and CDR2 sequences are SGHVS and FQNEAQ. V dropped 3 bases and J dropped 2 bases, with 10 bases sitting between them. CDR3 in amino acids: CASSFLRGNTGELFF. As DNA, the CDR3 is TGTGCCAGCAGCTTTCTGCGGGGTAACACCGGGGAGCTGTTTTTT.

V usage is TRBV12-5 and J usage is TRBJ1-3, with 8 bases lining up with TRBD1. CDR3 length: 15 residues. The germline V gene encodes CDR1 LGHNT and CDR2 FRNRAP. V was clipped by 5 bases and J by 8 bases; unmatched bases: 11. The CDR3 sequence: CASGTGQGLRDTIYF. In nucleotides, the CDR3 is TGTGCTAGTGGTACAGGACAGGGCTTGCGGGACACCATATATTTT.

This chain joins TRBV6-5 and TRBJ1-3; the match to TRBD1 covers 7 bases. The CDR3 covers 16 residues. V shed 0 bases, J shed 2 bases, and the junction held 4 bases outside the gene matches. Germline V gives CDR1 MNHEY, CDR2 SVGAGI. The CDR3 nucleotides are TGTGCCAGCAGTTACTCGCGAGGGGGCCCTGGAAACACCATATATTTT. Its translation: CASSYSRGGPGNTIYF.

This clone was recorded only once. The chain employs TRBV27 and TRBJ1-1; weak D call: TRBD1 (5 bases). Trimming pared 5 bases from V and 5 bases from J, leaving 15 bases between. The CDR3 totals 14 residues. CDR1 and CDR2 from the germline V gene are MNHEY and SMNVEV (reference sequence). This CDR3 reads CASSTLRGTTEAFF. In DNA form, the CDR3 reads TGTGCCAGCAGTACACTCCGGGGGACTACTGAAGCTTTCTTT.

This clone was found a few times. This chain joins TRBV7-3 and TRBJ1-6; D is undetermined. Trimming shortened V by 4 bases and J by 7 bases, and 14 bases separated the two germline ends. The CDR3 has 15 amino acids. Germline V gene lookup returns CDR1 SGHTA and CDR2 FQGTGA. CDR3 bases: TGTGCCAGCAGCTCCCAGCCAGGCGGGAATTCACCCCTCCACTTT. Protein product: CASSSQPGGNSPLHF.

The chain carries TRBV5-1 and TRBJ1-1, with D possibly matching TRBD1 (6 bases). Germline CDR1 is SGHRS and CDR2 is YFSETQ. Deletions cut 2 bases from V and 0 bases from J, with 14 bases between. This CDR3 is 16 amino acids long. CDR3 in DNA: TGCGCCAGCAGCTTAACAGAACAGGGCGTGAACACTGAAGCTTTCTTT. As protein: CASSLTEQGVNTEAFF.